The 26 T cell receptor beta chains reported below all come from one sample, sequenced in a study of Ad26.COV2.S vaccination and SARS-CoV-2 variants. Produced via immunoSEQ multiplex PCR; TCRdb's table is partial and in-frame only. This table has roughly 320,000 clones, around 86% appearing once. This sample's treatment: some 20 received Ad26.COV2.S at low or high dose, single or two shots; about 5 received placebo; per-sample allocation not given. On day 63 after the first injection, vaccine and placebo recipients gave samples. The specimen was peripheral blood, collected in a trial of Ad26.COV2.S vaccine versus placebo. These receptors originate from a person aged 18 to 59 who received the Ad26.COV2.S COVID-19 vaccine or a placebo.

This chain connects TRBV5-8 to TRBJ1-4; D gene unclear. V lost 4 bases and J 5 bases, leaving 12 bases between the germline ends. The CDR3 runs to 14 residues. Looked up from germline, CDR1 is SGHTS and CDR2 is YDEGEE. CDR3 coding DNA: TGTGCCAGCAGCCTAGATAATGCGAATGAAAAACTGTTTTTT. Its translation: CASSLDNANEKLFF.

This clone was counted a single time. J is TRBJ1-6 and V is TRBV2; TRBD1 might be the D (5 bases). Germline loops: CDR1 SNHLY, CDR2 FYNNEI. Trimming shortened V by 0 bases and J by 9 bases, and 18 bases separated the two germline ends. The CDR3 consists of 17 residues. This chain's CDR3 is CASSEARVEGVGSPLHF. DNA of the CDR3: TGTGCCAGCAGTGAAGCGCGAGTTGAAGGGGTGGGTTCACCCCTCCACTTT.

V usage is TRBV19 and J usage is TRBJ1-1; D is unclear. Germline assignment: CDR1 LNHDA and CDR2 SQIVND (reference sequence). The V gene lost 4 bases and the J gene lost 0 bases, with 9 bases spanning the gap. The CDR3 extends over 14 amino acids. As DNA, the CDR3 is TGTGCCAGTAGTAATCTGGAGCTGAACACTGAAGCTTTCTTT. Translating it yields CASSNLELNTEAFF.

The chain recombines TRBV6-5 with TRBJ2-1, with D perhaps matching TRBD2 (6 bases). V dropped 5 bases and J dropped 10 bases, with 12 bases sitting between them. Per the germline V gene, CDR1 is MNHEY and CDR2 is SVGAGI. The CDR3 runs 12 residues. This CDR3 is CASSRDSLEQFF. Written as DNA, the CDR3 is TGTGCCAGCAGTCGGGACTCTCTCGAGCAGTTCTTC.

The CDR3 region is CASSPAGAHNEQFF. The CDR3 DNA reads as TGTGCCAGCAGCCCAGCGGGGGCCCACAATGAGCAGTTCTTC. The chain employs TRBV7-9 and TRBJ2-1, with 8 bases that match TRBD2. V was clipped by 5 bases and J by 5 bases; unmatched bases: 5. This CDR3 is 14 amino acids long. Germline V gene sequence: CDR1 SEHNR, CDR2 FQNEAQ (reference sequence).

This chain uses TRBV11-2 with TRBJ1-2; 8 nucleotides match TRBD1. Germline V gene data show CDR1 as SGHAT and CDR2 as FQNNGV. The CDR3 is made up of 16 amino acids. V lost 8 bases to trimming and J lost 0 bases; unmatched junction nucleotides: 11. For the CDR3, the DNA is TGTGCCAGCCGACCGGGACAGGCCTATTCTAACTATGGCTACACCTTC. Its protein product is CASRPGQAYSNYGYTF.

The chain uses TRBV4-3 and TRBJ1-2; TRBD1 agrees at 9 bases. The CDR3 totals 14 residues. In germline, CDR1 is LGHNA, CDR2 YSLEER. With V trimmed by 4 bases and J by 4 bases, 4 bases remained unmatched. The CDR3 DNA reads as TGCGCCAGCAGCCCGGGACAGGGAGGCTATGGCTACACCTTC. This encodes CASSPGQGGYGYTF.

The genes are TRBV24-1 and TRBJ1-5; no clear D. The CDR3 contains 14 residues. Trimming stripped 4 bases from V and 1 base from J, with 7 bases between. The germline V gene has CDR1 KGHDR and CDR2 SFDVKD. The CDR3 nucleotides are TGTGCCACCAGTGAGGGTTCAAGCAATCAGCCCCAGCATTTT. This encodes CATSEGSSNQPQHF.

This chain joins TRBV7-9 and TRBJ2-2; 10 nucleotides line up with TRBD1. CDR1 and CDR2 (germline): SEHNR, FQNEAQ (reference sequence). The ends lost 9 bases at V and 5 bases at J; junction bases unmatched: 3. The CDR3 consists of 13 residues. In DNA, the CDR3 is TGTGCCAGTCGGACAGGGGGAACCGGGGAGCTGTTTTTT. It encodes CASRTGGTGELFF.

The rearrangement joins TRBV11-2 to TRBJ2-3; 7 nucleotides agree with TRBD1. Germline V gene sequence: CDR1 SGHAT, CDR2 FQNNGV. The junction had 6 bases not matched to a gene; V was cut back by 6 bases and J by 0 bases. The CDR3 length is 15 residues. Here the CDR3 DNA reads TGTGCCAGCAGTTTCGGGACAGCAAGCACAGATACGCAGTATTTT. Protein: CASSFGTASTDTQYF.

This sequence joins TRBV6-1 and TRBJ2-7, with TRBD1 matching over 7 bases. V lost 1 base to trimming and J lost 12 bases; unmatched junction nucleotides: 18. Germline-derived CDR1 and CDR2 are MNHNS and SASEGT. The CDR3 consists of 16 residues. The CDR3 DNA reads as TGTGCCAGCAGTGAAGTTCAGGACAGGACTCTCACTTGGCGGTACTTC. Its protein is CASSEVQDRTLTWRYF.

The rearrangement links TRBV28 to TRBJ2-7; no clear D gene. With 6 bases removed from V and 3 bases from J, the gap between germline ends came to 18 bases. This CDR3 has 15 residues. Per the germline V gene, CDR1 is MDHEN and CDR2 is SYDVKM. The DNA of the CDR3 is TGTGCCAGCAGAATTCGAGAGCTGCCGCACTACGAGCAGTACTTC. This gives the protein CASRIRELPHYEQYF.

This chain uses TRBV2 with TRBJ1-5, with no clear D. Germline V gene data show CDR1 as SNHLY and CDR2 as FYNNEI. Trimming removed 7 bases at V and 0 bases at J, with 13 bases between. This CDR3 has 15 amino acids. The CDR3 protein is CASTREQNSNQPQHF. CDR3 sequence (DNA): TGTGCCAGCACCCGGGAACAGAATAGCAATCAGCCCCAGCATTTT.

The V and J genes are TRBV2 and TRBJ2-7; 10 bases map to TRBD1. The CDR3 has 15 amino acids. V lost 6 bases to trimming and J lost 3 bases; unmatched junction nucleotides: 8. Germline-derived CDR1 and CDR2 are SNHLY and FYNNEI. The CDR3, as DNA: TGTGCCAGCAGGGAAATCCGGGACAGGGGCTACGAGCAGTACTTC. Translated, it gives CASREIRDRGYEQYF.

Comments on this clone: Other nucleotide sequences from this sample produce the same CDR3. This chain connects TRBV5-5 to TRBJ1-3; maybe TRBD1 (6 bases). V lost 4 bases, J lost 4 bases, and 15 bases lay in between. The CDR3 consists of 15 residues. Germline loops: CDR1 SGHKS, CDR2 YYEKEE (reference sequence). The CDR3 loop reads CASSPRGGSGNTIYF. The CDR3 region has the DNA TGTGCCAGCAGCCCTAGAGGGGGATCCGGAAACACCATATATTTT.

This clone has a handful of counts. The gene calls are TRBV19 and TRBJ1-1; possible D gene TRBD1, 6 bases. This CDR3 is 12 amino acids long. Germline loops: CDR1 LNHDA, CDR2 SQIVND (reference sequence). Trimming removed 7 bases at V and 4 bases at J, with 10 bases between. DNA of the CDR3: TGTGCCAGTATTCGCAGGGGCACTGAAGCTTTCTTT. This translates into CASIRRGTEAFF.

The rearrangement links TRBV7-3 to TRBJ1-1; no firm D call. Germline V gives CDR1 SGHTA, CDR2 FQGTGA. The CDR3 length is 16 residues. The germline V and J ends were trimmed by 1 base and 0 bases, with 12 bases remaining between them. CDR3 loop: CASSLNSAGMNTEAFF. CDR3 coding DNA: TGTGCCAGCAGCTTAAACTCGGCGGGAATGAACACTGAAGCTTTCTTT. Full variable domain (remainder filled in from reference TRBV7-3 and TRBJ1-1): GAGVSQTPSNKVTEKGKYVELRCDPISGHTALYWYRQSLGQGPEFLIYFQGTGAADDSGLPNDRFFAVRPEGSVSTLKIQRTERGDSAVYLCASSLNSAGMNTEAFFGQGTRLTVV.

The J gene is TRBJ1-4, the V gene TRBV30; 8 nucleotides match TRBD1. Germline CDR1 GTSNPN, CDR2 SVGIG (reference sequence). The CDR3 sequence is 14 residues long. J gave up 8 bases and V 3 bases, and 8 bases lay outside the gene matches. The CDR3 protein is CAWRGDRGREKLFF. The CDR3 nucleotides read TGTGCCTGGAGAGGAGACAGGGGTCGCGAAAAACTGTTTTTT.

This chain connects TRBV13 to TRBJ2-7, with 11 bases lining up with TRBD2. The V and J ends lost 5 bases and 3 bases, in that order; junction bases with no gene match: 3. This CDR3 is 14 amino acids long. Per the germline V gene, CDR1 is PRHDT and CDR2 is FYEKMQ (reference sequence). The CDR3 nucleotides are TGTGCCAGCAGCGCCGGACTAGCGGGCTACGAGCAGTACTTC. Translation gives CASSAGLAGYEQYF.

The chain couples TRBV12-3 or TRBV12-4 to TRBJ2-2; D uncertain. The CDR3 runs to 13 residues. Trimming took off 6 bases at V and 4 bases at J, with 9 bases between the two ends. In nucleotides, the CDR3 is TGTGCCAGCAGCCCGAGCAGCACCGGGGAGCTGTTTTTT. As protein: CASSPSSTGELFF.

This chain joins TRBV29-1 and TRBJ2-5, with TRBD1 matching over 8 bases. CDR1 is SQVTM, CDR2 ANQGSEA, per germline. The ends lost 6 bases at V and 5 bases at J; junction bases unmatched: 8. This CDR3 region has 13 residues. CDR3 in amino acids: CSVDDRGRETQYF. In DNA, the CDR3 is TGCAGCGTCGATGACAGGGGAAGGGAGACCCAGTACTTC.

The V call is TRBV2, the J call TRBJ1-5; a weak D match, TRBD1 (6 bases). Germline CDR1 reads SNHLY; CDR2 reads FYNNEI. CDR3 length: 16 amino acids. The V end was cut by 6 bases, the J end by 1 base, with 16 bases between. Written as DNA, the CDR3 is TGTGCCAGCAGGGACTCGCGACAGGCCAGCAATCAGCCCCAGCATTTT. It encodes CASRDSRQASNQPQHF.

The V and J genes are TRBV11-2 and TRBJ2-3, with D perhaps matching TRBD2 (6 bases). CDR1 and CDR2 from the germline V gene are SGHAT and FQNNGV. CDR3 length: 14 residues. V was trimmed by 2 bases and J by 3 bases, leaving 9 bases between them. The CDR3 protein is CASSLQDYTDTQYF. The CDR3 nucleotides read TGTGCCAGCAGCTTACAGGACTATACAGATACGCAGTATTTT.

This chain connects TRBV19 to TRBJ2-3; 7 nucleotides match TRBD2. CDR1 and CDR2 (germline): LNHDA, SQIVND (reference sequence). V lost 11 bases and J lost 0; bases outside the gene matches: 11. The CDR3 runs 15 residues. This CDR3 reads CAARRAGLSTDTQYF. CDR3 sequence (DNA): TGTGCCGCCAGGCGAGCGGGGCTTAGCACAGATACGCAGTATTTT.

The chain has TRBV19 and TRBJ2-7, with 9 positions matching TRBD1. Germline V gene lookup returns CDR1 LNHDA and CDR2 SQIVND (reference sequence). V dropped 4 bases and J dropped 0; count of bases not matched to a gene: 7. CDR3 length equals 16 residues. The CDR3 region is CASSTLRDRVSYEQYF. CDR3 coding DNA: TGTGCCAGTAGTACCCTTCGGGACAGGGTCTCCTACGAGCAGTACTTC. The entire variable domain, with the rest obtained from reference TRBV19 and TRBJ2-7, is as follows: DGGITQSPKYLFRKEGQNVTLSCEQNLNHDAMYWYRQDPGQGLRLIYYSQIVNDFQKGDIAEGYSVSREKKESFPLTVTSAQKNPTAFYLCASSTLRDRVSYEQYFGPGTRLTVT.

This chain connects TRBV3-1 (or the pseudogene TRBV3-2) to TRBJ2-7, with TRBD2 identical over 7 bases. V shed 4 bases, J shed 2 bases, and the junction held 5 bases outside the gene matches. The CDR3 contains 14 residues. CDR1 LGHDT and CDR2 YNNKEL come from the germline V gene (reference sequence). The CDR3 DNA reads TGTGCCAGCAGCCCGGGGGGAACGCCCTACGAGCAGTACTTC. It codes for CASSPGGTPYEQYF.